The entry that follows covers one T cell receptor beta chain sequence. The antigen is not known. The data originate from a study of human T cells and chemical hapten exposure. The time point: pre-sensitization, week 0. Treatment noted: therapeutic diphenylcyclopropenone sensitization with weekly scalp DPC. The CDR3 runs 15 residues. J gave up 10 bases and V 4 bases, and 8 bases lay outside the gene matches. Germline V gives CDR1 SGHRS, CDR2 YFSETQ. General observations from the study: Patch test score was positively correlated with the counts of PT1 expanded TCRs.

TCRdb itself ran the RACE reads through MiXCR, one entry per CDR3 protein. The table has 300,000 to 400,000 distinct CDR3 sequences, about 5.1% seen once. This TCR was recovered from a woman in her 50s with alopecia areata. Some clones in this sample may be carry-over from other donors' samples. The chain combines TRBV5-1 with TRBJ2-1, with TRBD2 matching 13 bases. The sequencing here drew on whole blood, taken in connection with sensitization to the hapten diphenylcyclopropenone (DPC). As DNA, the CDR3 is TGCGCCAGCAGCCAGACTAGCGGGAGGACTGGGGAGCAGTTCTTC. This encodes CASSQTSGRTGEQFF.